This T cell receptor beta chain was sequenced during a study of T cell repertoires in cytomegalovirus infection. Study as a whole: Evidence of both CMV infection and a matching HLA type came from public TCR beta signatures. Findings and limits, study-wide: Within the response measured ex vivo, HLA-C-restricted CMV-specific TCR beta clonotypes were dominant. People with CMV and the relevant HLA were identified by cumulative public TCR beta family frequency.

TCRdb called the reads again in MiXCR, with one record for every CDR3 protein. Here the sample spans approximately 700,000 distinct CDR3 sequences, less than 40% being singletons. In regard to this clonotype: Its antigen remains unknown.

CDR3 length equals 14 residues. Germline-derived CDR1 and CDR2 are SGHVS and FQNEAQ. V was shortened by 0 bases and J by 0 bases, with 6 bases between the two germline ends. The sequence was obtained from a human donor in good health (CMV status not recorded). Some clones in this sample may be carry-over from other donors' samples. The chain links TRBV7-8 to TRBJ2-7; unclear D gene. Input material: PBMCs. The chain's CDR3 is CASSLASLSYEQYF. Here the CDR3 DNA reads TGTGCCAGCAGCTTAGCCAGCCTCTCCTACGAGCAGTACTTC. The whole variable domain, remainder taken from reference TRBV7-8 and TRBJ2-7, is GAGVSQSPRYKVAKRGQDVALRCDPISGHVSLFWYQQALGQGPEFLTYFQNEAQLDKSGLPSDRFFAERPEGSVSTLKIQRTQQEDSAVYLCASSLASLSYEQYFGPGTRLTVT.